This T cell receptor beta chain was retrieved from a study of CD8+CD57+ T cells in acquired aplastic anemia. Genomic DNA, serving as template, underwent TCR beta VDJ and CDR3 profiling. TCRdb reprocessed the reads with MiXCR, giving one entry per CDR3 protein. In the table there are roughly 38,000 distinct CDR3 sequences, around 76% of which are singletons. Study outcomes and limitations: Controls and patients did not differ significantly in CD8+ Simpson's diversity.

Concerning this clonotype: Its antigen is undetermined.

CDR1 and CDR2 (germline): SNHLY, FYNNEI. This CDR3 contains 14 residues. The germline V and J ends were trimmed by 2 bases and 0 bases, with 8 bases remaining between them. What was sequenced was sorted CD4+, CD8+, or CD8+CD57+ T cells (not recorded which) from PBMCs. J is TRBJ2-7 and V is TRBV2; no clear D gene. This TCR was recovered from a human donor in good health, serving as a control. The CDR3 sequence: CASSERVNSYEQYF. The CDR3 region has the DNA TGTGCCAGCAGTGAAAGGGTAAACTCCTACGAGCAGTACTTC.